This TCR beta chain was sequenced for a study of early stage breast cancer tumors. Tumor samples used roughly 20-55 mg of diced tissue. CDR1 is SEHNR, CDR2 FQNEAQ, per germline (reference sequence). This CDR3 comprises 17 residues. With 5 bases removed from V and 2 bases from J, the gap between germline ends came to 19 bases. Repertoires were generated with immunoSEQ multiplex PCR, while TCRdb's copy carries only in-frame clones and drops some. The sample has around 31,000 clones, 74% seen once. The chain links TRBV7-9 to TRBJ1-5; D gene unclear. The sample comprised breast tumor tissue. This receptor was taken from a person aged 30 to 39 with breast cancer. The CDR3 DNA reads TGTGCCAGCAGCCTCTGGGCCGCCGGAGGAGGCAATCAGCCCCAGCATTTT. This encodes CASSLWAAGGGNQPQHF.